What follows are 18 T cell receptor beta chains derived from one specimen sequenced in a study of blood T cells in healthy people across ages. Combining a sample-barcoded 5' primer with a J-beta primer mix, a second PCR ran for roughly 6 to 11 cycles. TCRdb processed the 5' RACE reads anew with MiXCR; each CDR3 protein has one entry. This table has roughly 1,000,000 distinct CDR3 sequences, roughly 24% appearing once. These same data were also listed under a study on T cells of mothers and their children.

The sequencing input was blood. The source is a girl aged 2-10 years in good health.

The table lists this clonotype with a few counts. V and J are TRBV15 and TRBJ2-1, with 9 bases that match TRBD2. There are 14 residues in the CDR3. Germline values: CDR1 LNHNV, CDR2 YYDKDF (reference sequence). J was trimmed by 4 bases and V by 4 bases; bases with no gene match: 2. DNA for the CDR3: TGTGCCACCAGCATTAGCGGGAGTTACAATGAGCAGTTCTTC. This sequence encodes CATSISGSYNEQFF.

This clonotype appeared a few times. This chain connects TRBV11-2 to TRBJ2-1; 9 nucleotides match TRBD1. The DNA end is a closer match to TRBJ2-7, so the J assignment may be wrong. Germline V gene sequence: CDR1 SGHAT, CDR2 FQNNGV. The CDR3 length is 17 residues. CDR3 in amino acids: CASSTTTGTGIVYEQYF. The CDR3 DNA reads TGTGCCAGCAGCACGACTACCGGGACAGGGATTGTCTACGAGCAGTACTTC.

This CDR3 is CASSSRTGQGVVDTQYF. The CDR3 region has the DNA TGTGCCAGCAGCTCCAGGACGGGACAGGGGGTTGTAGATACGCAGTATTTT. The J gene is TRBJ2-3, the V gene TRBV7-2; TRBD1 aligns across 11 bases. CDR3 length equals 17 residues. Germline assignment: CDR1 SGHTA and CDR2 FQGNSA. The ends lost 4 bases at V and 5 bases at J; junction bases unmatched: 11.

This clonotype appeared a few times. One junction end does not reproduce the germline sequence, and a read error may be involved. The CDR3 loop is CASSELAGSLTYEQLF. The CDR3 DNA reads TGCGCCAGCAGTGAATTAGCGGGAAGTCTTACATATGAGCAGCTCTTC. The chain joins TRBV10-1 to TRBJ2-1; 8 bases align to TRBD2. Germline V gives CDR1 WNHNN, CDR2 SYGVQD (reference sequence). This CDR3 is built from 16 residues.

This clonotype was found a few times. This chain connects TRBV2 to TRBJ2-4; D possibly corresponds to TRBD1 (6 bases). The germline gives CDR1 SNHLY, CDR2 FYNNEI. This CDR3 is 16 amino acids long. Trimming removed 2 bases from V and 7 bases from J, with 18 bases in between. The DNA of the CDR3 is TGTGCCAGCAGTGAATTACAGGGCCAAGGCCGGAACATTCAGTACTTC. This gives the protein CASSELQGQGRNIQYF.

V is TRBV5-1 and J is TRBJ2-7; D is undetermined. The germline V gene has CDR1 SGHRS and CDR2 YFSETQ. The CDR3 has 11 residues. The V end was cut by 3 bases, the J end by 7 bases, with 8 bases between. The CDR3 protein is CASSSQREQYF. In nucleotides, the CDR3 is TGCGCCAGCAGCTCCCAAAGGGAGCAGTACTTC.

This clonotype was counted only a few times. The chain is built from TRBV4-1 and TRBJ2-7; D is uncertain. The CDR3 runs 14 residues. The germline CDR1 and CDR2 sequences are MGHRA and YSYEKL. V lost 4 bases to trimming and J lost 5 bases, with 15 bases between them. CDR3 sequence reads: CASSRGDATDEQYF. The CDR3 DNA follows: TGCGCCAGCAGCCGTGGCGATGCCACAGACGAGCAGTACTTC.

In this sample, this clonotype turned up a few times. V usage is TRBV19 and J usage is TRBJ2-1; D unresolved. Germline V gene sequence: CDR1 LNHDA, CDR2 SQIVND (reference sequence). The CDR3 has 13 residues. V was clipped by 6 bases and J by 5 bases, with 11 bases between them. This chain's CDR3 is CASSPADDNEQFF. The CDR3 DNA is TGTGCCAGTAGCCCGGCCGACGACAATGAGCAGTTCTTC.

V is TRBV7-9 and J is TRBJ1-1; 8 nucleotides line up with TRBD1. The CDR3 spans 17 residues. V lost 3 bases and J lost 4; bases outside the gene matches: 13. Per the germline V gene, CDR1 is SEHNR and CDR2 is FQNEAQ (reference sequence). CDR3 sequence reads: CASSFFRRQGTRTEAFF. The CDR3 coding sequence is TGTGCCAGCAGCTTTTTCCGTCGACAGGGGACACGCACTGAAGCTTTCTTT. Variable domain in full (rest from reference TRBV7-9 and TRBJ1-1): DTGVSQNPRHKITKRGQNVTFRCDPISEHNRLYWYRQTLGQGPEFLTYFQNEAQLEKSRLLSDRFSAERPKGSFSTLEIQRTEQGDSAMYLCASSFFRRQGTRTEAFFGQGTRLTVV.

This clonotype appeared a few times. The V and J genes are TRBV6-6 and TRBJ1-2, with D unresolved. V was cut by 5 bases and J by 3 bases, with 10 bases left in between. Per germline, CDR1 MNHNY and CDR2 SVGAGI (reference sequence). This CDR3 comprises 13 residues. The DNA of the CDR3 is TGTGCCAGCAGTACTCAGAACTACTATGGCTACACCTTC. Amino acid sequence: CASSTQNYYGYTF.

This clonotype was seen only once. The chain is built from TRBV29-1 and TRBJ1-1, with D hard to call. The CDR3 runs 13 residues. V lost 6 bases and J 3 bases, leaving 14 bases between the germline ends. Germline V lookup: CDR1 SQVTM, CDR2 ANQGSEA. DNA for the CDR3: TGCAGCGTCCTCATCGCCCGGGACACTGAAGCTTTCTTT. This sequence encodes CSVLIARDTEAFF. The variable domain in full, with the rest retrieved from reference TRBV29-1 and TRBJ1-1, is SAVISQKPSRDICQRGTSLTIQCQVDSQVTMMFWYRQQPGQSLTLIATANQGSEATYESGFVIDKFPISRPNLTFSTLTVSNMSPEDSSIYLCSVLIARDTEAFFGQGTRLTVV.

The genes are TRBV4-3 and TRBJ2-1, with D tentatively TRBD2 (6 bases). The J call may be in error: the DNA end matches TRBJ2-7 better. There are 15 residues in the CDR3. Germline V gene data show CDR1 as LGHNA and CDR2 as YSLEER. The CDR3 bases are TGCGCCAGCAGCCAAGTTGGGGGGTCTCGTAGCGAGCAGTACTTC. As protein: CASSQVGGSRSEQYF.

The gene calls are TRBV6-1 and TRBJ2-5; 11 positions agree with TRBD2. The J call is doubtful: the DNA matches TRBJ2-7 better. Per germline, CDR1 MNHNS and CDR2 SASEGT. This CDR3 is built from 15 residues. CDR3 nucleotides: TGTGCCAGCAGGACCGGGACTAGCGGTTGGAACGAGCAGTACTTC. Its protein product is CASRTGTSGWNEQYF.

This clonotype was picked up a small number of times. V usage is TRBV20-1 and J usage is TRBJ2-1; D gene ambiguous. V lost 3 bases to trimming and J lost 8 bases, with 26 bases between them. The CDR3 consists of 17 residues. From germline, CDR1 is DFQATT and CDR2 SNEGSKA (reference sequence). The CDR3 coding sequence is TGCAGTGCTAGCGCTACTCGACCGGTGAGGAAAAACTATGAGCAGTTCTTC. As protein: CSASATRPVRKNYEQFF.

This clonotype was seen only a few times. CDR3 residues: CASHEPSGTYEQYF. CDR3 nucleotide sequence: TGTGCCAGCCACGAACCTTCTGGCACCTACGAGCAGTACTTC. This sequence joins TRBV28 and TRBJ2-5, with D uncertain. TRBJ2-7 matches the DNA end more closely, so the J call is doubtful. This CDR3 is built from 14 residues. Germline values: CDR1 MDHEN, CDR2 SYDVKM.

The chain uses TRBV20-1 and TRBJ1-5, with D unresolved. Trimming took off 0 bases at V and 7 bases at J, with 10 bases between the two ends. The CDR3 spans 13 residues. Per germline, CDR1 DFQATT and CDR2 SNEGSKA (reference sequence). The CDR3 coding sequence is TGCAGTGCTAGAGAATGGGAGGCCCAGCCCCAGCATTTT. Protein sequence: CSAREWEAQPQHF.

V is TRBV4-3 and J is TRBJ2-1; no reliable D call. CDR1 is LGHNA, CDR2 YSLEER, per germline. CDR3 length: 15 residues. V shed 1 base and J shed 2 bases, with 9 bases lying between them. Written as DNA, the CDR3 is TGCGCCAGCAGCCAAGCGAAACGACCCTACAATGAGCAGTTCTTC. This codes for CASSQAKRPYNEQFF.

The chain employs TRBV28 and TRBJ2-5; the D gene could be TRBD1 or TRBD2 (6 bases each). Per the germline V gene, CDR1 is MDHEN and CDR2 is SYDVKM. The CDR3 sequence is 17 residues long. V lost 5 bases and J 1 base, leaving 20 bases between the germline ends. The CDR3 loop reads CASSDHGEGGIQETQYF. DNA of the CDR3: TGTGCCAGCAGTGACCATGGAGAAGGGGGGATCCAAGAGACCCAGTACTTC.